The 25 T cell receptor beta chains presented below share a single source sample, sequenced in a study of shared clonotypes between healthy human individuals. Some clones are missing from TCRdb's copy, which holds only in-frame ones; the method was immunoSEQ multiplex PCR. The sample yields 650,000 to 700,000 clones, roughly 88% seen once. Sequenced: memory CD8+ T cells from PBMCs. Subset meaning: CD45RO+ cells pooled with CCR7-negative TemRA cells. Receptors were obtained from a young man in good health. Some clones in this sample may be carry-over from other donors' samples.

The rearrangement joins TRBV27 to TRBJ2-1, with TRBD2 identical over 7 bases. There are 15 residues in the CDR3. Losses at the gene ends were 8 bases for V and 1 base for J; bases not matched to a gene: 8. Germline V CDR1 and CDR2: MNHEY, SMNVEV (reference sequence). The CDR3 DNA reads TGTGCCAGCCGGGGCGGGGGTACGTCCTACAATGAGCAGTTCTTC. As protein: CASRGGGTSYNEQFF.

The rearrangement joins TRBV9 to TRBJ1-1, with a possible D match to TRBD1 (5 bases). This CDR3 has 15 residues. Germline assignment: CDR1 SGDLS and CDR2 YYNGEE. The V and J ends lost 0 bases and 3 bases respectively, with 12 bases between them. The CDR3 loop is CASSVGGGLDTEAFF. The CDR3 DNA reads as TGTGCCAGCAGCGTAGGTGGGGGACTGGACACTGAAGCTTTCTTT.

V and J are TRBV9 and TRBJ2-7, with 14 positions matching TRBD2. The CDR3 loop spans 14 amino acids. V was pared by 7 bases and J by 9 bases, with 9 bases of the junction left unmatched. Per the germline V gene, CDR1 is SGDLS and CDR2 is YYNGEE. The CDR3 DNA reads as TGTGCCAGCGGCGAGGGACTAGCGGGAGTTGGGCAGTACTTC. It translates to CASGEGLAGVGQYF.

The chain couples TRBV5-1 to TRBJ2-7, with TRBD1 matching over 8 bases. The V and J ends lost 0 bases and 6 bases, in that order; junction bases with no gene match: 5. The CDR3 totals 14 residues. Per the germline V gene, CDR1 is SGHRS and CDR2 is YFSETQ. The CDR3 nucleotides are TGCGCCAGCAGCTTGGGGCAGGGGGCCACCGAGCAGTACTTC. Protein: CASSLGQGATEQYF.

This clone was found once. The genes are TRBV7-9 and TRBJ1-1; 7 bases match TRBD1. This CDR3 comprises 15 residues. Per germline, CDR1 SEHNR and CDR2 FQNEAQ (reference sequence). Trimming removed 3 bases from V and 1 base from J; junction bases left unmatched: 5. The CDR3 sequence: CASSLAGTENTEAFF. DNA for the CDR3: TGTGCCAGCAGCTTGGCCGGGACAGAGAACACTGAAGCTTTCTTT.

V gene TRBV6-6 combines with J gene TRBJ2-3; 7 nucleotides line up with TRBD2. The trim removed 5 bases at V and 5 bases at J, leaving 13 bases unmatched. The CDR3 consists of 16 residues. The germline V gene has CDR1 MNHNY and CDR2 SVGAGI (reference sequence). The CDR3: CASSGTGGSGGDTQYF. The CDR3, as DNA: TGTGCCAGCAGTGGCACAGGCGGGAGTGGGGGAGATACGCAGTATTTT.

About this clone: The sample contains more than one DNA sequence encoding this CDR3. The chain has TRBV27 and TRBJ1-5; the D gene is possibly TRBD1 (6 bases). The germline CDR1 and CDR2 sequences are MNHEY and SMNVEV (reference sequence). With 4 bases removed from V and 0 bases from J, the gap between germline ends came to 10 bases. The CDR3 consists of 15 residues. The DNA for the CDR3 is TGTGCCAGCAGTTCGACAGGCTATAGCAATCAGCCCCAGCATTTT. This translates into CASSSTGYSNQPQHF.

CDR3: CASSYSRNYEQYF. The CDR3 DNA is TGTGCCAGCAGTTACTCAAGGAACTACGAGCAGTACTTC. This chain joins TRBV6-5 and TRBJ2-7, with D unresolved. The CDR3 runs 13 residues. The germline gives CDR1 MNHEY, CDR2 SVGAGI. The V end lost 0 bases, the J end lost 3 bases, and 6 bases lay between the germline ends.

V usage is TRBV10-1 and J usage is TRBJ1-3; D gene uncertain. V dropped 7 bases and J dropped 0 bases, with 16 bases sitting between them. The CDR3 contains 16 residues. From germline, CDR1 is WNHNN and CDR2 SYGVQD (reference sequence). The CDR3 is CASIRTDPSSGNTIYF. The CDR3 DNA is TGCGCCAGCATCCGTACTGACCCGAGCTCTGGAAACACCATATATTTT.

V and J are TRBV5-3 and TRBJ2-5, with 7 bases identical to TRBD2. TRBV5-3 qualifies as an ORF whose function is uncertain. CDR3 length: 15 amino acids. Trimming cost V 4 bases and J 5 bases; bases outside gene matches: 11. CDR3 bases: TGTGCCAGAAGCCTCTCGGCGGGAGCTACTGAGACCCAGTACTTC. Translating it yields CARSLSAGATETQYF.

The chain recombines TRBV7-6 with TRBJ1-4; 8 bases agree with TRBD1. From germline, CDR1 is SGHVS and CDR2 FNYEAQ. V lost 1 base, J lost 5 bases, and 0 bases stayed unmatched. The CDR3 runs to 14 residues. The chain's CDR3 is CASSLGTGNEKLFF. CDR3 nucleotides: TGTGCCAGCAGCTTAGGGACAGGGAATGAAAAACTGTTTTTT.

Written as DNA, the CDR3 is TGTGCCAGCAGCTTTTCCGCACTCGACGAGCAGTACTTC. Its protein product is CASSFSALDEQYF. The rearrangement links TRBV5-6 to TRBJ2-7; D not certain. V shed 2 bases and J shed 5 bases, with 11 bases lying between them. The CDR3 has 13 residues. Germline V CDR1 and CDR2: SGHDT, YYEEEE.

The CDR3: CASSLIRGRNTYEQYF. Here the CDR3 DNA reads TGTGCCAGCAGCCTTATAAGGGGACGGAATACCTACGAGCAGTACTTC. V gene TRBV5-8 combines with J gene TRBJ2-7; D is possibly TRBD1 or TRBD2 (5 bases each). Germline CDR1 and CDR2: SGHTS and YDEGEE. The CDR3 runs to 16 residues. V was cut by 4 bases and J by 2 bases, with 19 bases left in between.

The gene calls are TRBV7-2 and TRBJ1-1; weak D call: TRBD1 (6 bases). Germline CDR1 and CDR2: SGHTA and FQGNSA. The ends were cut back, 2 bases at V and 4 bases at J, with 11 bases in the middle. The CDR3 loop spans 14 amino acids. The CDR3 DNA follows: TGTGCCAGCAGCTTATTTAGGGGGAGCACTGAAGCTTTCTTT. Its protein is CASSLFRGSTEAFF. The complete variable domain, with remaining parts taken from reference TRBV7-2 and TRBJ1-1, reads GAGVSQSPSNKVTEKGKDVELRCDPISGHTALYWYRQSLGQGLEFLIYFQGNSAPDKSGLPSDRFSAERTGGSVSTLTIQRTQQEDSAVYLCASSLFRGSTEAFFGQGTRLTVV.

V usage is TRBV7-3 and J usage is TRBJ2-5; the D gene is possibly TRBD2 (6 bases). V was cut by 3 bases and J by 5 bases, with 10 bases left in between. This CDR3 is built from 13 residues. Per the germline V gene, CDR1 is SGHTA and CDR2 is FQGTGA. The DNA of the CDR3 is TGTGCCAGCAGCTTGGGGGGTGATGAGACCCAGTACTTC. It yields the protein CASSLGGDETQYF.

This clone is a singleton in its sample. This sequence joins TRBV7-8 and TRBJ1-1, with 9 positions matching TRBD1. V was clipped by 5 bases and J by 5 bases; unmatched bases: 9. The CDR3 extends over 15 amino acids. Germline V gene lookup returns CDR1 SGHVS and CDR2 FQNEAQ. CDR3 region: CASSPRGQGKTEAFF. The DNA for the CDR3 is TGTGCCAGCAGCCCCAGGGGACAGGGCAAAACTGAAGCTTTCTTT. The full variable domain, rest sourced from reference TRBV7-8 and TRBJ1-1, is GAGVSQSPRYKVAKRGQDVALRCDPISGHVSLFWYQQALGQGPEFLTYFQNEAQLDKSGLPSDRFFAERPEGSVSTLKIQRTQQEDSAVYLCASSPRGQGKTEAFFGQGTRLTVV.

As for this clone: Other DNA sequences in the sample encode the same CDR3. For the CDR3, the DNA is TGCGCCAGCAGCTTGGGGCAGAGGAACACTGAAGCTTTCTTT. Translation: CASSLGQRNTEAFF. The rearrangement links TRBV5-1 to TRBJ1-1; D uncertain. The germline gives CDR1 SGHRS, CDR2 YFSETQ. This CDR3 is 14 amino acids long. V was shortened by 0 bases and J by 1 base, with 7 bases between the two germline ends.

In regard to this clone: The same CDR3 arises from other DNA sequences in this sample as well. The CDR3 sequence: CASSLSWGNQPQHF. For the CDR3, the DNA is TGCGCCAGCAGCTTGTCGTGGGGCAATCAGCCCCAGCATTTT. This chain uses TRBV5-1 with TRBJ1-5; D is unresolved. The CDR3 totals 14 residues. V was cut by 1 base and J by 2 bases, with 7 bases left in between. Per the germline V gene, CDR1 is SGHRS and CDR2 is YFSETQ. Full variable domain (missing parts from reference TRBV5-1 and TRBJ1-5): KAGVTQTPRYLIKTRGQQVTLSCSPISGHRSVSWYQQTPGQGLQFLFEYFSETQRNKGNFPGRFSGRQFSNSRSEMNVSTLELGDSALYLCASSLSWGNQPQHFGDGTRLSIL.

This rearrangement joins TRBV9 to TRBJ2-7; weak D call: TRBD2 (5 bases). Germline CDR1 is SGDLS and CDR2 is YYNGEE. The CDR3 length is 14 residues. V lost 3 bases and J lost 0, with 10 bases in between. CDR3 amino acids: CASSAVASSYEQYF. CDR3 bases: TGTGCCAGCAGCGCGGTAGCGAGCTCCTACGAGCAGTACTTC.

This clone has a single count. The V gene is TRBV10-3, the J gene TRBJ1-2; 7 bases match TRBD1. Germline CDR1 and CDR2: ENHRY and SYGVKD. CDR3 length: 12 amino acids. J gave up 5 bases and V 9 bases, and 6 bases lay outside the gene matches. CDR3 nucleotides: TGTGCCATTGGAGACAGGGATTATGGCTACACCTTC. It is translated as CAIGDRDYGYTF.

V and J are TRBV11-2 and TRBJ1-2, with D perhaps TRBD1 (5 bases). CDR3 length equals 13 residues. CDR1 is SGHAT and CDR2 is FQNNGV in the germline V gene. Trimming took 6 bases from V and 8 from J, leaving 16 bases between them. The CDR3 bases are TGTGCCAGCAGGCAGGGATTCATGCGGGGCTACACCTTC. As protein: CASRQGFMRGYTF. The whole variable domain, filled in from reference TRBV11-2 and TRBJ1-2, reads EAGVAQSPRYKIIEKRQSVAFWCNPISGHATLYWYQQILGQGPKLLIQFQNNGVVDDSQLPKDRFSAERLKGVDSTLKIQPAKLEDSAVYLCASRQGFMRGYTFGSGTRLTVV.

CDR3 sequence reads: CAIRDLQDTQYF. The CDR3 coding sequence is TGTGCCATCAGGGACCTACAGGATACGCAGTATTTT. The chain joins TRBV10-3 to TRBJ2-3; the D is unclear. Trimming cost V 6 bases and J 6 bases, with 10 bases left between them. CDR1 is ENHRY, CDR2 SYGVKD, per germline. The CDR3 covers 12 residues.

J is TRBJ1-4 and V is TRBV25-1; the D is unclear. Trimming removed 6 bases from V and 3 bases from J, with 20 bases in between. Germline CDR1 and CDR2: MGHDK and SYGVNS. CDR3 size: 17 residues. This CDR3 reads CASSGVGFMKANEKLFF. The CDR3 bases are TGTGCCAGCAGCGGGGTGGGGTTTATGAAGGCTAATGAAAAACTGTTTTTT.

The CDR3 DNA reads as TGTTCCTCGTATCAAGATACGCAGTATTTT. Its protein is CSSYQDTQYF. The chain links TRBV7-8 to TRBJ2-3; D remains ambiguous. The germline CDR1 and CDR2 sequences are SGHVS and FQNEAQ. The CDR3 runs to 10 residues.

The J gene is TRBJ1-4, the V gene TRBV6-6; TRBD1 matches 9 bases. With V trimmed by 4 bases and J by 7 bases, 4 bases remained unmatched. The germline gives CDR1 MNHNY, CDR2 SVGAGI (reference sequence). The CDR3 spans 14 residues. The CDR3 DNA is TGTGCCAGCAGTTCCGGGACAGGGACTGAAAAACTGTTTTTT. Its protein is CASSSGTGTEKLFF.